Each of the 29 T cell receptor beta chains below was sequenced from the same sample in a study of blood T cells in healthy people across ages. Primers used in a second PCR of about 6 to 12 cycles were a sample-barcoded 5' primer and a J-beta primer mix. A single record per CDR3 protein comes from TCRdb applying MiXCR to the 5' RACE reads. In the table there are fewer than 2,000,000 distinct CDR3 sequences, roughly 30% of which are singletons. Sequenced material: blood. All receptors derive from a woman in her 30s in good health.

The V and J genes are TRBV4-1 and TRBJ2-1; TRBD2 might be the D (5 bases). Between the trimmed V and J ends, which lost 0 bases and 10 bases, there was a span of 13 bases. The CDR3 spans 14 residues. CDR1 is MGHRA and CDR2 is YSYEKL in the germline V gene. This CDR3 reads CASSQDSPWREQFF. In DNA form, the CDR3 reads TGCGCCAGCAGCCAAGATAGCCCCTGGAGGGAGCAGTTCTTC.

This chain joins TRBV4-1 and TRBJ2-3; no reliable D call. CDR1 MGHRA and CDR2 YSYEKL come from the germline V gene. CDR3 length: 15 residues. Trimming left V 4 bases short and J 4 bases short, with 15 bases between. The CDR3 reads CASSRAGAGADTQYF. In DNA, the CDR3 is TGCGCCAGCAGCCGAGCAGGCGCCGGAGCAGATACGCAGTATTTT.

The chain recombines TRBV2 with TRBJ2-2, with 10 bases aligning to TRBD2. Trimming took 6 bases from V and 0 from J; bases not matched to a gene: 19. Germline V lookup: CDR1 SNHLY, CDR2 FYNNEI. The CDR3 is 21 residues long. The CDR3 here is CASRPRLAGQEGPANTGELFF. As DNA, the CDR3 is TGTGCCAGCAGACCCAGACTAGCGGGCCAAGAGGGGCCAGCGAACACCGGGGAGCTGTTTTTT.

This clonotype appeared once. V is TRBV20-1 and J is TRBJ1-1; D perhaps matches TRBD1 (5 bases). Per germline, CDR1 DFQATT and CDR2 SNEGSKA (reference sequence). The CDR3 consists of 14 residues. The CDR3 DNA follows: TGCAGCCTAGGGGCGTACGGTCATGACACTGAAGCTTTCTTT. Protein product: CSLGAYGHDTEAFF.

With respect to this clonotype: Compared with germline, one end of the junction differs, possibly owing to a read error. The V gene is TRBV2, the J gene TRBJ2-6, with TRBD2 identical over 12 bases. CDR3 size: 18 residues. Germline CDR1 SNHLY, CDR2 FYNNEI. The CDR3 bases are TGTGCCAGCAGGAGGGAAGGACTAGCGGGAACTGGGGCCGACGTCCTGACTTTC. This codes for CASRREGLAGTGADVLTF.

As regards this clonotype: One end of the junction does not line up with germline, which may come from a read error. The V gene is TRBV7-2, the J gene TRBJ2-5; no clear D gene. Germline V gene sequence: CDR1 SGHTA, CDR2 FQGNSA. This CDR3 spans 13 amino acids. The CDR3: CASSLGEREAQYF. CDR3 sequence (DNA): TGTGCCAGCAGCTTAGGGGAACGAGAGGCCCAGTACTTC.

This clonotype was detected a few times. V and J are TRBV9 and TRBJ2-7, with unresolved D. The V gene's germline CDR1 is SGDLS and CDR2 YYNGEE. Trimming cost V 0 bases and J 0 bases, with 10 bases left between them. This CDR3 is built from 15 residues. Here the CDR3 reads CASSVDSLASYEQYF. The CDR3 DNA sequence: TGTGCCAGCAGCGTAGATAGTTTGGCCTCCTACGAGCAGTACTTC.

This clonotype was detected a few times. The chain couples TRBV11-2 to TRBJ2-4, with unresolved D. This CDR3 contains 15 residues. V lost 0 bases, J lost 9 bases, and 15 bases lay in between. Germline assignment: CDR1 SGHAT and CDR2 FQNNGV. The CDR3 sequence is CASSLDPLIAGIQYF. CDR3 coding DNA: TGTGCCAGCAGCTTAGATCCACTCATCGCCGGCATTCAGTACTTC.

This clonotype was counted between two and nine times. The chain has TRBV4-1 and TRBJ2-5, with 12 bases identical to TRBD1. The CDR3 extends over 16 amino acids. Germline V gives CDR1 MGHRA, CDR2 YSYEKL. V was pared by 0 bases and J by 5 bases, with 4 bases of the junction left unmatched. The CDR3 is CASSQEGTGGWETQYF. The CDR3 DNA reads as TGCGCCAGCAGCCAAGAAGGGACAGGGGGCTGGGAGACCCAGTACTTC.

The chain joins TRBV13 to TRBJ2-1, with 8 positions matching TRBD2. Germline V gives CDR1 PRHDT, CDR2 FYEKMQ (reference sequence). V dropped 4 bases and J dropped 4; count of bases not matched to a gene: 15. There are 18 residues in the CDR3. CDR3 DNA: TGTGCCAGCAGCTCCCCCGGGAGGGCCCCGGATTCTTACAATGAGCAGTTCTTC. It encodes CASSSPGRAPDSYNEQFF.

This clonotype was counted only a few times. V usage is TRBV5-1 and J usage is TRBJ2-5, with D perhaps given as TRBD1 or TRBD2 (5 bases each). CDR1 SGHRS and CDR2 YFSETQ come from the germline V gene. Trimming removed 3 bases from V and 0 bases from J, with 9 bases in between. The CDR3 totals 14 residues. CDR3 sequence reads: CASSWGTYQETQYF. CDR3 sequence (DNA): TGCGCCAGCAGCTGGGGGACGTACCAAGAGACCCAGTACTTC. The whole variable domain, filled in from reference TRBV5-1 and TRBJ2-5, reads KAGVTQTPRYLIKTRGQQVTLSCSPISGHRSVSWYQQTPGQGLQFLFEYFSETQRNKGNFPGRFSGRQFSNSRSEMNVSTLELGDSALYLCASSWGTYQETQYFGPGTRLLVL.

The gene calls are TRBV11-2 and TRBJ2-3, with D uncertain. The CDR3 has 14 amino acids. V was trimmed by 3 bases and J by 2 bases, leaving 9 bases between them. CDR1 SGHAT and CDR2 FQNNGV come from the germline V gene. DNA for the CDR3: TGTGCCAGCAGCTTTCCGGGCCTCACAGATACGCAGTATTTT. Translated, it gives CASSFPGLTDTQYF. Variable domain in full (rest from reference TRBV11-2 and TRBJ2-3): EAGVAQSPRYKIIEKRQSVAFWCNPISGHATLYWYQQILGQGPKLLIQFQNNGVVDDSQLPKDRFSAERLKGVDSTLKIQPAKLEDSAVYLCASSFPGLTDTQYFGPGTRLTVL.

The chain combines TRBV2 with TRBJ2-7, with D possibly matching TRBD1 (6 bases). Germline values: CDR1 SNHLY, CDR2 FYNNEI. V gave up 6 bases and J gave up 3 bases, with 15 bases separating them. The CDR3 has 14 amino acids. CDR3 loop: CASRSDSLNYEQYF. CDR3 DNA: TGTGCCAGCAGATCGGACAGCCTAAACTACGAGCAGTACTTC.

Concerning this clonotype itself: An end of the junction does not agree with germline; a read error may underlie this. The rearrangement joins TRBV27 to TRBJ2-7; TRBD1 aligns across 7 bases. The CDR3 is 15 amino acids. CDR1 MNHEY and CDR2 SMNVEV come from the germline V gene (reference sequence). The CDR3 coding sequence is TGTGCCAGCAGTTACGCCGGGACAGCTTCCTGCGAGCAGTACTTC. Protein sequence: CASSYAGTASCEQYF.

This clonotype was detected a few times. The V call is TRBV7-9, the J call TRBJ2-1; perhaps TRBD1 as D (5 bases). The CDR3 length is 16 residues. From germline, CDR1 is SEHNR and CDR2 FQNEAQ (reference sequence). Trimming shortened V by 5 bases and J by 6 bases, and 20 bases separated the two germline ends. Here the CDR3 reads CASSPRWTQGPNEQFF. CDR3 coding DNA: TGTGCCAGCAGCCCCCGGTGGACCCAGGGCCCCAATGAGCAGTTCTTC.

This clonotype was counted at least ten times. The chain recombines TRBV12-3 or TRBV12-4 with TRBJ2-4, with a tentative D call TRBD2 (5 bases). This CDR3 comprises 11 residues. V gave up 6 bases and J gave up 8 bases, with 8 bases separating them. In DNA, the CDR3 is TGTGCCAGCAGGGGGAGTGACATTCAGTACTTC. Protein product: CASRGSDIQYF.

The rearrangement links TRBV5-4 to TRBJ2-5; no reliable D call. The CDR3 is 14 amino acids. The germline V gene encodes CDR1 SGHNT and CDR2 YYREEE (reference sequence). Trimming pared 7 bases from V and 1 base from J, leaving 14 bases between. This chain's CDR3 is CASAWSGFQETQYF. For the CDR3, the DNA is TGTGCCAGCGCTTGGTCCGGGTTCCAAGAGACCCAGTACTTC.

The rearrangement joins TRBV3-1 to TRBJ2-5; D ambiguous. From germline, CDR1 is LGHDT and CDR2 YNNKEL (reference sequence). This CDR3 has 12 amino acids. The V and J ends lost 1 base and 11 bases respectively, with 11 bases between them. This CDR3 is CASSQGPLQQYF. The CDR3 DNA follows: TGTGCCAGCAGCCAAGGGCCCTTGCAGCAGTACTTC.

This clonotype has a handful of counts. The chain uses TRBV12-3 or TRBV12-4 and TRBJ2-5, with 9 bases identical to TRBD1. V dropped 4 bases and J dropped 2; count of bases not matched to a gene: 2. CDR3 size: 14 residues. The CDR3 DNA reads TGTGCCAGCAGTTGGACAGGGGAACAAGAGACCCAGTACTTC. Translating it yields CASSWTGEQETQYF.

The rearrangement joins TRBV15 to TRBJ2-5, with 8 bases lining up with TRBD2. The V gene end was trimmed by 0 bases and the J gene end by 4 bases; junction bases not matched to a gene: 1. This CDR3 has 14 residues. Germline CDR1 reads LNHNV; CDR2 reads YYDKDF (reference sequence). CDR3 coding DNA: TGTGCCACCAGCAGAGAGGGGACTAGAGAGACCCAGTACTTC. This sequence encodes CATSREGTRETQYF. The full variable domain, in which reference TRBV15 and TRBJ2-5 provide the parts outside the CDR3, is DAMVIQNPRYQVTQFGKPVTLSCSQTLNHNVMYWYQQKSSQAPKLLFHYYDKDFNNEADTPDNFQSRRPNTSFCFLDIRSPGLGDTAMYLCATSREGTRETQYFGPGTRLLVL.

This clonotype was seen only a few times. This chain uses TRBV28 with TRBJ2-7; TRBD2 agrees at 9 bases. V lost 3 bases and J lost 3; bases outside the gene matches: 6. CDR3 length equals 15 residues. Germline CDR1 reads MDHEN; CDR2 reads SYDVKM. The CDR3 reads CASSFSASGIYEQYF. CDR3 in DNA: TGTGCCAGCAGTTTTTCGGCTAGCGGGATCTACGAGCAGTACTTC.

The chain has TRBV20-1 and TRBJ2-7; 10 positions agree with TRBD2. The CDR3 totals 15 residues. Germline loops: CDR1 DFQATT, CDR2 SNEGSKA (reference sequence). The V segment lost 6 bases and the J segment 0 bases; nucleotides outside the gene matches: 8. The CDR3 nucleotides read TGCAGTGCCAGAAGGCTAGCGGGGGCCTCCTACGAGCAGTACTTC. As protein: CSARRLAGASYEQYF.

This clonotype was picked up a small number of times. J is TRBJ2-1 and V is TRBV6-5; the match to TRBD1 covers 7 bases. After removal of 5 bases from V and 5 bases from J, the junction contained 6 bases not matched to a gene. Per germline, CDR1 MNHEY and CDR2 SVGAGI. This CDR3 comprises 14 residues. In DNA form, the CDR3 reads TGTGCCAGCAGTCAGACAGGGTCCCACAATGAGCAGTTCTTC. Its protein product is CASSQTGSHNEQFF.

The V call is TRBV29-1, the J call TRBJ1-1; possibly TRBD1 for D (5 bases). Germline values: CDR1 SQVTM, CDR2 ANQGSEA. This CDR3 comprises 13 residues. With 5 bases removed from V and 2 bases from J, the gap between germline ends came to 12 bases. Here the CDR3 DNA reads TGCAGCGTTACCTTCGGGGGTAACACTGAAGCTTTCTTT. Translating gives CSVTFGGNTEAFF.

This chain joins TRBV19 and TRBJ2-5; 7 bases fit TRBD1. Trimming at V came to 3 bases and at J to 5 bases, leaving 6 bases not matched to a gene. Germline loops: CDR1 LNHDA, CDR2 SQIVND (reference sequence). The CDR3 spans 14 residues. DNA for the CDR3: TGTGCCAGTAGTATCTTCACAGGGGACGAGACCCAGTACTTC. Translating gives CASSIFTGDETQYF.

J is TRBJ2-7 and V is TRBV3-1; perhaps TRBD2 as D (5 bases). The CDR3 spans 13 residues. V was cut by 5 bases and J by 5 bases, with 13 bases left in between. Germline lookup yields CDR1 LGHDT and CDR2 YNNKEL (reference sequence). CDR3 sequence: CASSSSRGHEQYF. In DNA, the CDR3 is TGTGCCAGCAGCTCCTCCCGAGGGCACGAGCAGTACTTC.

The chain combines TRBV6-1 with TRBJ2-5; D remains unclear. Germline lookup yields CDR1 MNHNS and CDR2 SASEGT. The CDR3 is 14 residues long. V was clipped by 0 bases and J by 5 bases, with 10 bases between them. The CDR3: CASSEATETETQYF. The CDR3 DNA reads TGTGCCAGCAGTGAAGCAACTGAAACGGAGACCCAGTACTTC.

This clonotype turned up a few times. The gene calls are TRBV19 and TRBJ2-5; 9 bases are shared with TRBD1. The germline CDR1 and CDR2 sequences are LNHDA and SQIVND (reference sequence). The CDR3 is 13 amino acids. V lost 8 bases to trimming and J lost 0 bases; unmatched junction nucleotides: 1. This chain's CDR3 is CASGDRDQETQYF. Here the CDR3 DNA reads TGTGCCAGTGGGGACAGGGACCAAGAGACCCAGTACTTC. Full variable domain (remainder filled in from reference TRBV19 and TRBJ2-5): DGGITQSPKYLFRKEGQNVTLSCEQNLNHDAMYWYRQDPGQGLRLIYYSQIVNDFQKGDIAEGYSVSREKKESFPLTVTSAQKNPTAFYLCASGDRDQETQYFGPGTRLLVL.

V is TRBV5-1 and J is TRBJ1-3; D is possibly TRBD1 (6 bases). Germline V lookup: CDR1 SGHRS, CDR2 YFSETQ. The CDR3 is made up of 13 amino acids. The V end lost 0 bases, the J end lost 8 bases, and 9 bases lay between the germline ends. CDR3 residues: CASSLVQGHTIYF. Here the CDR3 DNA reads TGCGCCAGCAGCTTGGTACAGGGACACACCATATATTTT.